The 6 T cell receptor beta chains listed next were all sequenced from one sample in a study of T-cell memory formation after mild COVID-19. Via MiXCR, TCRdb re-called the 5' RACE reads, giving one row per CDR3 protein. The sample holds 45,000 to 65,000 distinct CDR3 sequences, approximately 9% seen once. Sequencing used PBMCs or a T cell subset sorted from them (not recorded which). The receptors were gathered from an adult woman who had mild COVID-19 (a few samples of this study predate the infection). Cell type and time point are not known.

The chain has TRBV12-3 or TRBV12-4 and TRBJ1-2; the match to TRBD1 covers 7 bases. This CDR3 has 13 residues. V lost 3 bases to trimming and J lost 4 bases; unmatched junction nucleotides: 2. As DNA, the CDR3 is TGTGCCAGCAGTTTGGGGACAGTCTATGGCTACACCTTC. It codes for CASSLGTVYGYTF.

This clonotype showed up just a few times. The rearrangement links TRBV27 to TRBJ1-1; TRBD1 matches at 12 bases. This CDR3 region has 15 residues. V was pared by 5 bases and J by 4 bases, with 5 bases of the junction left unmatched. Germline-derived CDR1 and CDR2 are MNHEY and SMNVEV (reference sequence). The CDR3 coding sequence is TGTGCCAGCAGTCGCAAGGGACAGGGGGCCACTGAAGCTTTCTTT. Protein sequence: CASSRKGQGATEAFF.

The V and J genes are TRBV6-5 and TRBJ2-1, with no clear D. Trimming took off 8 bases at V and 4 bases at J, with 9 bases between the two ends. The CDR3 totals 12 residues. Germline V gives CDR1 MNHEY, CDR2 SVGAGI. CDR3 residues: CASWTIYNEQFF. The CDR3 DNA reads TGTGCCAGCTGGACCATTTACAATGAGCAGTTCTTC.

This clonotype turned up a few times. The chain carries TRBV7-9 and TRBJ1-4; no clear D. V lost 2 bases and J lost 4, with 11 bases in between. Germline CDR1 and CDR2: SEHNR and FQNEAQ (reference sequence). CDR3 length equals 15 residues. The CDR3 DNA is TGTGCCAGCAGCTTAATCTACGGGGATAATGAAAAACTGTTTTTT. Amino acids: CASSLIYGDNEKLFF.

The table lists this clonotype with a count of one. CDR3 residues: CASSFQVNTGELFF. The CDR3 DNA is TGTGCCAGCAGCTTCCAGGTGAACACCGGGGAGCTGTTTTTT. The chain has TRBV7-9 and TRBJ2-2; unclear D gene. V was clipped by 3 bases and J by 1 base, with 6 bases between them. The CDR3 loop spans 14 amino acids. The germline V gene has CDR1 SEHNR and CDR2 FQNEAQ (reference sequence). The variable domain in full, with the rest retrieved from reference TRBV7-9 and TRBJ2-2, is DTGVSQNPRHKITKRGQNVTFRCDPISEHNRLYWYRQTLGQGPEFLTYFQNEAQLEKSRLLSDRFSAERPKGSFSTLEIQRTEQGDSAMYLCASSFQVNTGELFFGEGSRLTVL.

There are many counts of this clonotype. The chain recombines TRBV18 with TRBJ2-3, with 10 bases fitting TRBD1. CDR1 and CDR2 from the germline V gene are KGHSH and LQKENI. V lost 5 bases and J lost 6; bases outside the gene matches: 5. The CDR3 runs 14 residues. The CDR3 DNA sequence: TGTGCCAGCTCAAGGGACAGGGGATCGGATACGCAGTATTTT. Translated, it gives CASSRDRGSDTQYF.